Below, 18 T cell receptor beta chains from the same sample are listed, as sequenced in a study of Ad26.COV2.S vaccination and SARS-CoV-2 variants. Assay used: immunoSEQ multiplex PCR; TCRdb lists only in-frame clones, some missing. This table holds approximately 420,000 clones, 88% found once. Treatment of the sample: roughly 19 received Ad26.COV2.S at low or high dose, single or two shots; roughly five received placebo; per-sample allocation not given. It was on day 63 after the first vaccine or placebo injection that samples were taken. The material sequenced was peripheral blood, taken in a trial of Ad26.COV2.S vaccine versus placebo. The receptor set was obtained from a person between 18 and 65 years old who received the Ad26.COV2.S COVID-19 vaccine or a placebo.

The V and J genes are TRBV30 and TRBJ1-1; D may be TRBD1 (5 bases). With 4 bases removed from V and 5 bases from J, the gap between germline ends came to 14 bases. CDR3 size: 13 residues. Germline CDR1 reads GTSNPN; CDR2 reads SVGIG (reference sequence). The CDR3 loop reads CAWIDAGGTEAFF. The CDR3 DNA reads TGTGCCTGGATAGACGCCGGGGGAACTGAAGCTTTCTTT.

This clone was seen more than once but under ten times. The rearrangement uses TRBV6-2 or TRBV6-3 and TRBJ2-2, with unresolved D. CDR1 is MNHEY and CDR2 is SVGEGT in the germline V gene. The CDR3 has 12 residues. Trimming removed 1 base from V and 8 bases from J, with 5 bases in between. The CDR3 is CASSYLGGELFF. In DNA, the CDR3 is TGTGCCAGCAGTTACTTGGGTGGGGAGCTGTTTTTT.

The chain joins TRBV7-9 to TRBJ2-5; 10 positions match TRBD2. This CDR3 comprises 15 residues. Losses at the gene ends were 4 bases for V and 5 bases for J; bases not matched to a gene: 7. CDR1 is SEHNR, CDR2 FQNEAQ, per germline (reference sequence). The CDR3 is CASSSTGTSDETQYF. CDR3 nucleotides: TGTGCCAGCAGCTCCACCGGGACTAGCGACGAGACCCAGTACTTC. The full variable domain, rest sourced from reference TRBV7-9 and TRBJ2-5, is DTGVSQNPRHKITKRGQNVTFRCDPISEHNRLYWYRQTLGQGPEFLTYFQNEAQLEKSRLLSDRFSAERPKGSFSTLEIQRTEQGDSAMYLCASSSTGTSDETQYFGPGTRLLVL.

The gene calls are TRBV7-9 and TRBJ2-4; D is ambiguous. This CDR3 comprises 15 residues. CDR1 is SEHNR and CDR2 is FQNEAQ in the germline V gene (reference sequence). V lost 3 bases, J lost 1 base, and 10 bases lay in between. DNA of the CDR3: TGTGCCAGCAGCTTCCCCCGCCTGGCCAAAAACATTCAGTACTTC. It translates to CASSFPRLAKNIQYF.

The V and J genes are TRBV20-1 and TRBJ1-6; D possibly corresponds to TRBD1 (6 bases). This CDR3 contains 11 residues. Trimming shortened V by 3 bases and J by 10 bases, and 7 bases separated the two germline ends. Germline lookup yields CDR1 DFQATT and CDR2 SNEGSKA (reference sequence). In DNA form, the CDR3 reads TGCAGTGCTAGGAGGGGGTCACCCCTCCACTTT. Amino acids: CSARRGSPLHF.

V usage is TRBV5-6 and J usage is TRBJ1-6; unclear D gene. V lost 0 bases and J 8 bases, leaving 12 bases between the germline ends. Germline values: CDR1 SGHDT, CDR2 YYEEEE. The CDR3 sequence is 15 residues long. The CDR3 is CASSLGGNRYSPLHF. CDR3 DNA: TGTGCCAGCAGCTTGGGAGGGAATCGGTATTCACCCCTCCACTTT. The full variable domain, with the rest looked up from reference TRBV5-6 and TRBJ1-6, is DAGVTQSPTHLIKTRGQQVTLRCSPKSGHDTVSWYQQALGQGPQFIFQYYEEEERQRGNFPDRFSGHQFPNYSSELNVNALLLGDSALYLCASSLGGNRYSPLHFGNGTRLTVT.

This chain joins TRBV30 and TRBJ2-5, with a possible D match to TRBD1 (6 bases). The germline gives CDR1 GTSNPN, CDR2 SVGIG (reference sequence). This CDR3 is built from 13 residues. Trimming stripped 5 bases from V and 4 bases from J, with 14 bases between. CDR3 amino acids: CAWLGGGGETQYF. CDR3 sequence (DNA): TGTGCCTGGCTAGGGGGTGGAGGAGAGACCCAGTACTTC.

V gene TRBV11-3 combines with J gene TRBJ1-6, with TRBD1 as a possible D gene (5 bases). Germline V gene lookup returns CDR1 SGHNT and CDR2 YENEEA. The CDR3 sequence is 17 residues long. Trimming stripped 6 bases from V and 4 bases from J, with 19 bases between. This chain's CDR3 is CASRSPGPSLYNSPLHF. The CDR3 nucleotides are TGTGCCAGCAGATCCCCGGGACCGTCGCTATATAATTCACCCCTCCACTTT.

This chain links TRBV29-1 with TRBJ1-2; 9 positions match TRBD1. Germline CDR1 and CDR2: SQVTM and ANQGSEA. The CDR3 spans 15 residues. V trimming: 5 bases; J trimming: 2 bases; junction bases outside the gene matches: 9. The CDR3 loop is CSVLSPGQGNYGYTF. CDR3 DNA: TGCAGCGTTTTGTCCCCGGGACAGGGAAACTATGGCTACACCTTC.

This clone has a single count. V is TRBV19 and J is TRBJ1-6; D may be TRBD1 (5 bases). The CDR3 extends over 16 amino acids. Per the germline V gene, CDR1 is LNHDA and CDR2 is SQIVND (reference sequence). V was trimmed by 7 bases and J by 2 bases, leaving 15 bases between them. CDR3 bases: TGTGCCAGTATGGTGGTCCGGGGGACCTATAATTCACCCCTCCACTTT. Translating it yields CASMVVRGTYNSPLHF. Supplemented by reference TRBV19 and TRBJ1-6, the full variable domain reads DGGITQSPKYLFRKEGQNVTLSCEQNLNHDAMYWYRQDPGQGLRLIYYSQIVNDFQKGDIAEGYSVSREKKESFPLTVTSAQKNPTAFYLCASMVVRGTYNSPLHFGNGTRLTVT.

The chain employs TRBV30 and TRBJ1-6; tentatively, D is TRBD1 (6 bases). V was clipped by 0 bases and J by 5 bases, with 14 bases between them. The CDR3 extends over 16 amino acids. Per germline, CDR1 GTSNPN and CDR2 SVGIG (reference sequence). CDR3 bases: TGTGCCTGGAGTGTACGGAGGACAGTAGATAATTCACCCCTCCACTTT. It is translated as CAWSVRRTVDNSPLHF.

This chain joins TRBV12-5 and TRBJ2-3; 7 positions agree with TRBD2. The CDR3 extends over 15 amino acids. With V trimmed by 5 bases and J by 2 bases, 7 bases remained unmatched. Germline V lookup: CDR1 LGHNT, CDR2 FRNRAP. The DNA for the CDR3 is TGTGCTAGTGGTCTATGGGGGGGGACCACAGATACGCAGTATTTT. Protein product: CASGLWGGTTDTQYF.

The V call is TRBV30, the J call TRBJ2-3; TRBD1 or TRBD2 may be the D gene (5 bases each). The CDR3 contains 15 residues. From germline, CDR1 is GTSNPN and CDR2 SVGIG (reference sequence). V dropped 3 bases and J dropped 5 bases, with 18 bases sitting between them. CDR3 nucleotides: TGTGCCTGGAGCGAAACCGGGGCCTCACTAGATACGCAGTATTTT. This encodes CAWSETGASLDTQYF.

The chain couples TRBV2 to TRBJ1-1; D is uncertain. This CDR3 contains 14 residues. Germline V CDR1 and CDR2: SNHLY, FYNNEI. Trimming took 8 bases from V and 0 from J, leaving 13 bases between them. CDR3 region: CASLIHKMNTEAFF. Written as DNA, the CDR3 is TGTGCCAGCCTCATCCACAAAATGAACACTGAAGCTTTCTTT.

The chain combines TRBV5-6 with TRBJ2-2; 7 bases align to TRBD2. CDR3 length: 15 residues. After removal of 5 bases from V and 5 bases from J, the junction contained 9 bases not matched to a gene. Germline values: CDR1 SGHDT, CDR2 YYEEEE. CDR3 loop: CASRGAGLGTGELFF. The CDR3 bases are TGTGCCAGCAGAGGAGCGGGGTTAGGGACCGGGGAGCTGTTTTTT.

The chain has TRBV5-4 and TRBJ1-1; 11 bases are a match to TRBD1. The CDR3 runs 16 residues. Germline V gene data show CDR1 as SGHNT and CDR2 as YYREEE (reference sequence). Trimming at V came to 0 bases and at J to 5 bases, leaving 6 bases not matched to a gene. This chain's CDR3 is CASSLGTGGWRTEAFF. CDR3 nucleotides: TGTGCCAGCAGCTTGGGGACAGGGGGCTGGAGGACTGAAGCTTTCTTT.

In this sample, this clone turned up a few times. V usage is TRBV6-4 and J usage is TRBJ1-6; 9 bases agree with TRBD1. J lost 9 bases, V lost 3 bases, and 3 bases had no gene match. This CDR3 region has 14 residues. Per germline, CDR1 MRHNA and CDR2 SNTAGT. As DNA, the CDR3 is TGTGCCAGCAGTGAGGGGACAGGGACTTCACCCCTCCACTTT. This codes for CASSEGTGTSPLHF.

The chain joins TRBV27 to TRBJ2-1, with D possibly TRBD1 on 5 matching bases. This CDR3 has 12 amino acids. Germline CDR1 MNHEY, CDR2 SMNVEV (reference sequence). V lost 5 bases to trimming and J lost 6 bases, with 8 bases between them. For the CDR3, the DNA is TGTGCCAGCAGTATCCAGGGCAATGAGCAGTTCTTC. It yields the protein CASSIQGNEQFF.